The text below deals with one T cell receptor beta chain. The CDR3 extends over 14 amino acids. V shed 0 bases and J shed 4 bases, with 7 bases lying between them. Germline V gene lookup returns CDR1 MGHRA and CDR2 YSYEKL. This entry is derived from a study of T cells after yellow fever vaccination. TCRdb called the 5' RACE reads again in MiXCR, with one record for every CDR3 protein. The table has more than 350,000 distinct CDR3 sequences, under 14% seen once. The receptor comes from a man between 18 and 29 years old who received the YFV17D yellow fever vaccine. This specimen was PBMCs, taken on the day of the first yellow fever vaccination. The rearrangement links TRBV4-1 to TRBJ1-5, with D unclear. CDR3 DNA sequence: TGCGCCAGCAGCCAAGAGCAGATAAATCAGCCCCAGCATTTT. This gives the protein CASSQEQINQPQHF.